The 16 T cell receptor beta chains given below trace back to one sample, sequenced in a study of blood T cell repertoires in COVID-19. Clones were read by immunoSEQ multiplex PCR, and TCRdb kept only the in-frame ones, dropping some. The sample yields some 150,000 clones, roughly nine tenths seen once. The sequencing sample was made of peripheral blood. The receptors were gathered from a human donor in a cohort sampled during active COVID-19.

This clone was seen once. The chain couples TRBV10-3 to TRBJ2-7, with D possibly being TRBD1 (5 bases). The CDR3 is made up of 14 amino acids. The V gene's germline CDR1 is ENHRY and CDR2 SYGVKD. The V and J ends lost 3 bases and 5 bases respectively, with 14 bases between them. The CDR3 sequence: CAISDVQGPNEQYF. The CDR3 DNA reads as TGTGCCATCAGTGACGTCCAGGGCCCAAACGAGCAGTACTTC.

This clone was observed a single time. This sequence joins TRBV27 and TRBJ2-2; possibly TRBD1 for D (5 bases). Germline CDR1 and CDR2: MNHEY and SMNVEV (reference sequence). This CDR3 contains 15 residues. Trimming cost V 2 bases and J 4 bases, with 11 bases left between them. The CDR3 DNA follows: TGTGCCAGCAGTTTACTGGGGCCCCGCACCGGGGAGCTGTTTTTT. This sequence encodes CASSLLGPRTGELFF.

The chain couples TRBV4-3 to TRBJ2-7; 7 bases are a match to TRBD1. V was clipped by 1 base and J by 2 bases; unmatched bases: 8. The CDR3 is made up of 16 amino acids. Looked up from germline, CDR1 is LGHNA and CDR2 is YSLEER. CDR3 residues: CASSQGTQGWPYEQYF. Here the CDR3 DNA reads TGCGCCAGCAGCCAAGGAACACAGGGGTGGCCCTACGAGCAGTACTTC.

The J gene is TRBJ1-3, the V gene TRBV7-9; a weak D match, TRBD1 (6 bases). The CDR3 length is 16 residues. V was clipped by 3 bases and J by 0 bases, with 12 bases between them. Per germline, CDR1 SEHNR and CDR2 FQNEAQ (reference sequence). The CDR3 DNA reads as TGTGCCAGCAGCTTTCGGACAGACCGCTCTGGAAACACCATATATTTT. Translated: CASSFRTDRSGNTIYF. Full variable domain (remainder filled in from reference TRBV7-9 and TRBJ1-3): DTGVSQNPRHKITKRGQNVTFRCDPISEHNRLYWYRQTLGQGPEFLTYFQNEAQLEKSRLLSDRFSAERPKGSFSTLEIQRTEQGDSAMYLCASSFRTDRSGNTIYFGEGSWLTVV.

CDR3 coding DNA: TGCAGCGTTGCCCGGAGCCAAGAGACCCAGTACTTC. This encodes CSVARSQETQYF. This sequence joins TRBV29-1 and TRBJ2-5; D remains ambiguous. This CDR3 contains 12 residues. Deletions cut 4 bases from V and 1 base from J, with 7 bases between. Germline V gene data show CDR1 as SQVTM and CDR2 as ANQGSEA.

This chain uses TRBV7-8 with TRBJ1-1; the match to TRBD1 covers 9 bases. The V and J ends lost 1 base and 0 bases, in that order; junction bases with no gene match: 6. The CDR3 extends over 17 amino acids. CDR1 SGHVS and CDR2 FQNEAQ come from the germline V gene. The chain's CDR3 is CASSLGEQGAMNTEAFF. The CDR3 region has the DNA TGTGCCAGCAGCTTAGGCGAACAGGGGGCAATGAACACTGAAGCTTTCTTT.

V and J are TRBV29-1 and TRBJ1-1; 8 positions agree with TRBD1. Germline CDR1 SQVTM, CDR2 ANQGSEA. Losses at the gene ends were 7 bases for V and 5 bases for J; bases not matched to a gene: 12. There are 14 residues in the CDR3. The CDR3 here is CSAKTWTGTTEAFF. For the CDR3, the DNA is TGCAGCGCAAAAACGTGGACAGGGACGACTGAAGCTTTCTTT.

The chain uses TRBV12-5 and TRBJ2-3; TRBD2 agrees at 10 bases. From germline, CDR1 is LGHNT and CDR2 FRNRAP. The V and J ends lost 1 base and 5 bases, in that order; junction bases with no gene match: 3. This CDR3 spans 15 amino acids. The CDR3 loop is CASGLERGGGDTQYF. In nucleotides, the CDR3 is TGTGCTAGTGGTTTGGAGCGGGGGGGCGGAGATACGCAGTATTTT. Filled out from reference TRBV12-5 and TRBJ2-3, the complete variable domain reads DARVTQTPRHKVTEMGQEVTMRCQPILGHNTVFWYRQTMMQGLELLAYFRNRAPLDDSGMPKDRFSAEMPDATLATLKIQPSEPRDSAVYFCASGLERGGGDTQYFGPGTRLTVL.

DNA for the CDR3: TGTGCCAGCAGCAAGGGACAGGGGGCAGATACGCAGTATTTT. Its translation: CASSKGQGADTQYF. J is TRBJ2-3 and V is TRBV3-1 (or the pseudogene TRBV3-2), with TRBD1 matching over 11 bases. The CDR3 spans 14 residues. CDR1 is LGHDT and CDR2 is YNNKEL in the germline V gene (reference sequence). After removal of 5 bases from V and 4 bases from J, the junction contained 2 bases not matched to a gene.

The chain carries TRBV4-1 and TRBJ1-1; a weak D match, TRBD1 (5 bases). The V end lost 1 base, the J end lost 9 bases, and 15 bases lay between the germline ends. The germline CDR1 and CDR2 sequences are MGHRA and YSYEKL. The CDR3 is made up of 14 amino acids. For the CDR3, the DNA is TGCGCCAGCAGCCAAGGCCTCAGGGTAAATCAAGCTTTCTTT. Its translation is CASSQGLRVNQAFF.

The sample holds a few counts of this clone. The J gene is TRBJ2-5, the V gene TRBV6-1; D might be TRBD2 (6 bases). Germline V gene lookup returns CDR1 MNHNS and CDR2 SASEGT. Trimming cost V 1 base and J 5 bases, with 11 bases left between them. The CDR3 consists of 14 residues. The CDR3: CASSEGWSGETQYF. DNA of the CDR3: TGTGCCAGCAGTGAAGGGTGGAGCGGGGAGACCCAGTACTTC.

The chain employs TRBV5-1 and TRBJ2-3, with TRBD2 matching 13 bases. With 0 bases clipped from V and 6 bases from J, the junction kept 4 bases outside the gene matches. CDR3 length: 16 residues. Germline loops: CDR1 SGHRS, CDR2 YFSETQ. The CDR3 sequence: CASSLEGTSGEDTQYF. The CDR3 nucleotides are TGCGCCAGCAGCTTGGAGGGGACTAGCGGGGAGGATACGCAGTATTTT.

This clone was observed many times. The rearrangement uses TRBV4-2 and TRBJ2-1; tentative D call: TRBD1 (5 bases). This CDR3 is 13 amino acids long. V dropped 3 bases and J dropped 8 bases, with 11 bases sitting between them. Germline CDR1 is LGHNA and CDR2 is YNFKEQ. DNA for the CDR3: TGTGCCAGCAGCCAGGGGCAGGGCTATGAGCAGTTCTTC. It translates to CASSQGQGYEQFF.

The rearrangement joins TRBV10-3 to TRBJ1-1; D gene unclear. Germline lookup yields CDR1 ENHRY and CDR2 SYGVKD. The CDR3 has 14 residues. Trimming removed 2 bases from V and 6 bases from J, with 13 bases in between. The CDR3: CAISERPPSPEAFF. In DNA form, the CDR3 reads TGTGCCATCAGTGAGCGTCCCCCTAGCCCTGAAGCTTTCTTT.

This chain's CDR3 is CASAGTADHISGNTIYF. The CDR3 bases are TGTGCCAGTGCCGGGACAGCGGACCACATCTCTGGAAACACCATATATTTT. The V call is TRBV2, the J call TRBJ1-3, with TRBD1 matching over 7 bases. J was trimmed by 0 bases and V by 9 bases; bases with no gene match: 14. Germline V gene lookup returns CDR1 SNHLY and CDR2 FYNNEI. The CDR3 runs to 17 residues.

V usage is TRBV6-5 and J usage is TRBJ1-5; tentative D call: TRBD1 (5 bases). CDR1 and CDR2 from the germline V gene are MNHEY and SVGAGI. The CDR3 spans 14 residues. V lost 2 bases and J lost 7, with 12 bases in between. The CDR3 here is CASSYAAGHQPQHF. The CDR3 region has the DNA TGTGCCAGCAGTTACGCGGCAGGACACCAGCCCCAGCATTTT.